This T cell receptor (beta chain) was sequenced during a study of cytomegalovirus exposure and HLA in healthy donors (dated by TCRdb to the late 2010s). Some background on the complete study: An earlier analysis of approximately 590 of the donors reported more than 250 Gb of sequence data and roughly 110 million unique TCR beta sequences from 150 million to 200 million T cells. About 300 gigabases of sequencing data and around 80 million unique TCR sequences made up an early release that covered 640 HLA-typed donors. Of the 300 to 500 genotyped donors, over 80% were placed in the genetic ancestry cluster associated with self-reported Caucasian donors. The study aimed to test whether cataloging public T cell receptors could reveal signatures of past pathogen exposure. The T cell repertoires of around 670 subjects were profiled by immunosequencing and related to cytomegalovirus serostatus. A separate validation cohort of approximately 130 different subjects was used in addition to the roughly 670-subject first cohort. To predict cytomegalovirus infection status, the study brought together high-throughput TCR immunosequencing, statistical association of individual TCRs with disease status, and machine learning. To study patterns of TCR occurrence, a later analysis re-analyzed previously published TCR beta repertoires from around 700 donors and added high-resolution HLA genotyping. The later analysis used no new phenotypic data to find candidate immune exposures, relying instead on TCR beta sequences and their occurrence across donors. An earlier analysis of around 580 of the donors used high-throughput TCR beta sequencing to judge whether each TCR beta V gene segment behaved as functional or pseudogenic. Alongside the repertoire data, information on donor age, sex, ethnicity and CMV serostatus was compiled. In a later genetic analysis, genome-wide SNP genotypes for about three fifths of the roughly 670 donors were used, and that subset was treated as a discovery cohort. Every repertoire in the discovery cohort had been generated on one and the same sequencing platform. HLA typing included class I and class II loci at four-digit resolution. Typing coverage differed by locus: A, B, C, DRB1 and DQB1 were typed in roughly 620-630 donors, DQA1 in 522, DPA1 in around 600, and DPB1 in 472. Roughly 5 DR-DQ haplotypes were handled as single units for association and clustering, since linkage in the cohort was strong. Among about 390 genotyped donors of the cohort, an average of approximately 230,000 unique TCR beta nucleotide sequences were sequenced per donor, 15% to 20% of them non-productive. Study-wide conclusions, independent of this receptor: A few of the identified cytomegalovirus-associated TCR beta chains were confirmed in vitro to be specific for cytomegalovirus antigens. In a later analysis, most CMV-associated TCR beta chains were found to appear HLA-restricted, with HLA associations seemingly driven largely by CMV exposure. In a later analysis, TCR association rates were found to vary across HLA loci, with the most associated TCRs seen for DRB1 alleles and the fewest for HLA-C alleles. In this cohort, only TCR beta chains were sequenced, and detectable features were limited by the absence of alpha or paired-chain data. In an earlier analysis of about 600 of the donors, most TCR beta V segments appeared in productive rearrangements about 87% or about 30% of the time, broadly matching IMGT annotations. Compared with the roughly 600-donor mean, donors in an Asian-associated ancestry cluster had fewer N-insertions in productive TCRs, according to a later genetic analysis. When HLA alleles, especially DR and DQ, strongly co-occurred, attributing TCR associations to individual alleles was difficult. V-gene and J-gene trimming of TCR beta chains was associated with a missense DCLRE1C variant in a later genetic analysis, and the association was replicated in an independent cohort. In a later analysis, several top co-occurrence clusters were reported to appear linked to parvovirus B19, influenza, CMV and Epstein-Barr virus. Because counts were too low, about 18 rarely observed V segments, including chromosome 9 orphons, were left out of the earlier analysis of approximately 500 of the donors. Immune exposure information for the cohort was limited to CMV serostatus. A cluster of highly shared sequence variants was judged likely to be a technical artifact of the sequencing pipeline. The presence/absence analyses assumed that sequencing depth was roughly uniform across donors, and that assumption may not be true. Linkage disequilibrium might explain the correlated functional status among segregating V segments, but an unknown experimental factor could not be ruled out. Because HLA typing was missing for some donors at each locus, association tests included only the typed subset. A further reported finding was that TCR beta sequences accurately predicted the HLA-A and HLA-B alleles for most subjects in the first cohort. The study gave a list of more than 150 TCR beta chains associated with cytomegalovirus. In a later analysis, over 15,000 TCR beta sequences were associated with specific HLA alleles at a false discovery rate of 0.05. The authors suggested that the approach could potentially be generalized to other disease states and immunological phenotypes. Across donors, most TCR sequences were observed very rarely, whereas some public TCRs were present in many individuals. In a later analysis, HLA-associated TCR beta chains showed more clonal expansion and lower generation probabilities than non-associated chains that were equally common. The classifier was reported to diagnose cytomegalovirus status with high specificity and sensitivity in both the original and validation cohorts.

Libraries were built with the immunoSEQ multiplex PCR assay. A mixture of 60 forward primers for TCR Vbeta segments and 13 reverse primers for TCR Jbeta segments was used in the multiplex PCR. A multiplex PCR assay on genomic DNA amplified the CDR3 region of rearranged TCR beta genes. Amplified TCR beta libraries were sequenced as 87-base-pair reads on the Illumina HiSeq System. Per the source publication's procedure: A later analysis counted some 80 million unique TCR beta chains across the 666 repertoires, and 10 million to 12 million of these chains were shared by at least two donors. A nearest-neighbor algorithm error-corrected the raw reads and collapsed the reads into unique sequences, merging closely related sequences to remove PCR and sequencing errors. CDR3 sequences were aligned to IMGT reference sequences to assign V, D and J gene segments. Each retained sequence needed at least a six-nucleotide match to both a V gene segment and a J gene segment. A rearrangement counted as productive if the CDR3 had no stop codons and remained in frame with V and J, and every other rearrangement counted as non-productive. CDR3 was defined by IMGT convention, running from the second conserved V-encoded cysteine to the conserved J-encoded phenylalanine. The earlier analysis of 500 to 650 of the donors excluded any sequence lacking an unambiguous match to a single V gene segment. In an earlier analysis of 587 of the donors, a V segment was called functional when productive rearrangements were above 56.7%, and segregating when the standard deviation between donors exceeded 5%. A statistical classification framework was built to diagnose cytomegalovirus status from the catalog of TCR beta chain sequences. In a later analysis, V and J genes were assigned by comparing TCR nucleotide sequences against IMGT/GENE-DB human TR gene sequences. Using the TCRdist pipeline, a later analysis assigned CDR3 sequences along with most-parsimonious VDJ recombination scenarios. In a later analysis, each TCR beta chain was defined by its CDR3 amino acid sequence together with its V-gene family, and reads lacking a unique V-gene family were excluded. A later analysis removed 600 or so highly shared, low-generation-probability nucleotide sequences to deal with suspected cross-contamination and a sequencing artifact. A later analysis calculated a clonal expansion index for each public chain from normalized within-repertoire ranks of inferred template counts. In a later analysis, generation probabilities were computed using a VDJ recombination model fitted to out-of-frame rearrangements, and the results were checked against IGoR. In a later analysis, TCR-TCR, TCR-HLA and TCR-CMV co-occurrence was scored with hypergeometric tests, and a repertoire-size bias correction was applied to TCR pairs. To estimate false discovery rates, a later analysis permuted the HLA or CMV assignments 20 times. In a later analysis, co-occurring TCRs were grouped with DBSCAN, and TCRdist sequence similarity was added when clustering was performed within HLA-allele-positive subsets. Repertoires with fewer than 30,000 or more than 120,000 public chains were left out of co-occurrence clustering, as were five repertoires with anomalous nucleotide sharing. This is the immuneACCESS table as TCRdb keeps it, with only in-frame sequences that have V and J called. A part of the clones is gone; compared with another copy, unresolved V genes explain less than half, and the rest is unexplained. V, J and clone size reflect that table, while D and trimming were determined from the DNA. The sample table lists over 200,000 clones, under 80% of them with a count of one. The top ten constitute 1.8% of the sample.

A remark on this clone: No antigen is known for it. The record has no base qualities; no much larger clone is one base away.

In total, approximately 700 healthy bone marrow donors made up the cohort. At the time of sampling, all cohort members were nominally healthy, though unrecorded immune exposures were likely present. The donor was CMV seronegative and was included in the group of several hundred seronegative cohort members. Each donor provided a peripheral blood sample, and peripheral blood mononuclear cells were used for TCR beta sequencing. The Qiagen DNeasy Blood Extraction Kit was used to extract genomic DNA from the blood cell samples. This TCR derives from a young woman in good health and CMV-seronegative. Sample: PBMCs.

The CDR3 protein: CSAFSNNEQFF. The DNA sequence is TGCAGTGCTTTTTCTAACAATGAGCAGTTCTTC. The chain is assembled from TRBV20-1 and TRBJ2-1, with no D gene named confidently. Reading from cysteine to phenylalanine, the CDR3 counts 11 amino acids. This entry keeps only the CDR3 DNA: 33 bases, framed from base 1. The CDR1 and CDR2 encoded by the germline V gene (reference sequence) are DFQATT and SNEGSKA. A distance of 7 bases separates the germline ends of V and J, which lose 5 bases and 5 bases respectively.